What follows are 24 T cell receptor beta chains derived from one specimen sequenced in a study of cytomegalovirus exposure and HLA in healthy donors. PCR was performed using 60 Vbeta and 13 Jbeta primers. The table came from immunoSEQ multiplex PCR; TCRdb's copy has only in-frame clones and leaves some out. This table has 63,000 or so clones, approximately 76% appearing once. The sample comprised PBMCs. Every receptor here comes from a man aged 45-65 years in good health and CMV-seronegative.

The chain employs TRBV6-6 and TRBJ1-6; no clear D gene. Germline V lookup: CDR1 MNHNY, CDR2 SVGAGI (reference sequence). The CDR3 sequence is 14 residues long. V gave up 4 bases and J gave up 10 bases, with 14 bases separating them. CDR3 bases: TGTGCCAGCAGTTGGAAAGGGAGTGAGTCACCCCTCCACTTT. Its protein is CASSWKGSESPLHF.

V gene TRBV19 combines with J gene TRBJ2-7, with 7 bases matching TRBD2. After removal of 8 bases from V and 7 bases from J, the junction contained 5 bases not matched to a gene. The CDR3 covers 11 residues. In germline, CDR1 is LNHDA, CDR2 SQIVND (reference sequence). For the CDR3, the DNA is TGTGCCAGTCGAGAGCGGGGAGAGCAGTACTTC. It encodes CASRERGEQYF.

The CDR3 DNA reads as TGTGCCAGCAGGGTGAGGGGGCGCCCCATTGAAGCTTTCTTT. As protein: CASRVRGRPIEAFF. The V call is TRBV21-1, the J call TRBJ1-1; the table's D gene call, TRBD1, was not cross checked with the DNA. TRBV21-1 is described as a pseudogene. The CDR3 is made up of 14 amino acids.

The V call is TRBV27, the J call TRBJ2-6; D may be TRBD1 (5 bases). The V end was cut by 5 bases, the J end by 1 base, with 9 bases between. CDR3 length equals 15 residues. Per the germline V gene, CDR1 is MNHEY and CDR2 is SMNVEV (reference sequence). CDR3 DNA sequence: TGTGCCAGCAGTCTTAGGGGTTCTGGGGCCAACGTCCTGACTTTC. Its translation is CASSLRGSGANVLTF.

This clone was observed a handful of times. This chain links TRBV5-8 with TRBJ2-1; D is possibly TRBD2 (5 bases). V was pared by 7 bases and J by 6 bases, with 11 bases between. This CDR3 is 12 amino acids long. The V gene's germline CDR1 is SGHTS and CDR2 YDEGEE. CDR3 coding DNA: TGTGCCAGCGCGGACTTATTCAATGAGCAGTTCTTC. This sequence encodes CASADLFNEQFF.

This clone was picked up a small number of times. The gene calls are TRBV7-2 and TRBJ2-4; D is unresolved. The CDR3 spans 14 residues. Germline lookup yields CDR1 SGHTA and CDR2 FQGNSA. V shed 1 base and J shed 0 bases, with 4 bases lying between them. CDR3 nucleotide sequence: TGTGCCAGCAGCTTAGAACTAGCCAAAAACATTCAGTACTTC. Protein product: CASSLELAKNIQYF.

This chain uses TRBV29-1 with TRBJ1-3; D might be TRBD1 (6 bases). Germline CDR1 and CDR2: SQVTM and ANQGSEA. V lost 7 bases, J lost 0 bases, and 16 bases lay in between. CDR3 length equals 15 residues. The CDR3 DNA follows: TGCAGCGCATTACAGGGTATTAGCTCTGGAAACACCATATATTTT. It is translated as CSALQGISSGNTIYF. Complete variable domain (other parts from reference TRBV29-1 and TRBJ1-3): SAVISQKPSRDICQRGTSLTIQCQVDSQVTMMFWYRQQPGQSLTLIATANQGSEATYESGFVIDKFPISRPNLTFSTLTVSNMSPEDSSIYLCSALQGISSGNTIYFGEGSWLTVV.

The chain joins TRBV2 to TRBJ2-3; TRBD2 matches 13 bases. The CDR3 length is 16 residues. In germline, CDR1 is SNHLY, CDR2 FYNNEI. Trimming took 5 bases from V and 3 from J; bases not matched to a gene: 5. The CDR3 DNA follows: TGTGCCAGCAGTCTCGGGACTAGCGGGGCGACAGATACGCAGTATTTT. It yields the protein CASSLGTSGATDTQYF.

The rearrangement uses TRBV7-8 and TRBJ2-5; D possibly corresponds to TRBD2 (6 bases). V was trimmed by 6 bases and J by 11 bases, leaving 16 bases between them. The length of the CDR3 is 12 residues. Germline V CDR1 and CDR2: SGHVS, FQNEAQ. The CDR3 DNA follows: TGTGCCAGCAGGCGGGACTCTAGGGAGCAGTACTTC. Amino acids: CASRRDSREQYF.

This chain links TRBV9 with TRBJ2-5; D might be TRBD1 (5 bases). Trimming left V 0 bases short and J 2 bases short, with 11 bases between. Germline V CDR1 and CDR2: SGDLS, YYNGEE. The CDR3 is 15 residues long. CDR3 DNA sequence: TGTGCCAGCAGCGTAGCGGTCACAGGACAAGAGACCCAGTACTTC. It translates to CASSVAVTGQETQYF.

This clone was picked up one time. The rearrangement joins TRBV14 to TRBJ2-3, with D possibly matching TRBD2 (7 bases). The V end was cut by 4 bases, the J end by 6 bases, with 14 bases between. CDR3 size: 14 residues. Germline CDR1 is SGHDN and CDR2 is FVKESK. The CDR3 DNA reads TGTGCCAGCAGCCTCGGGGGGCCCTGGGATACGCAGTATTTT. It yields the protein CASSLGGPWDTQYF.

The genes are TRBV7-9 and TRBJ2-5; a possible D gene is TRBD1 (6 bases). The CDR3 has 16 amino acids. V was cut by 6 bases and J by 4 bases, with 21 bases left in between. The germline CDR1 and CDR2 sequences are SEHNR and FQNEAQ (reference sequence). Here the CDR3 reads CASRPQAAGAGETQYF. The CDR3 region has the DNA TGTGCCAGCAGACCTCAAGCGGCAGGGGCGGGAGAGACCCAGTACTTC. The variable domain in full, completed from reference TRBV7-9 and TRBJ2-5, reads DTGVSQNPRHKITKRGQNVTFRCDPISEHNRLYWYRQTLGQGPEFLTYFQNEAQLEKSRLLSDRFSAERPKGSFSTLEIQRTEQGDSAMYLCASRPQAAGAGETQYFGPGTRLLVL.

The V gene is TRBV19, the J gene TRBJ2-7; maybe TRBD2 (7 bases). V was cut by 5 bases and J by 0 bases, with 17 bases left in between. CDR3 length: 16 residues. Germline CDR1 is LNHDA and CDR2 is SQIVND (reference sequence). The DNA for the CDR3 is TGTGCCAGTAGTGGGGGGGCAGGACGCTACTCCTACGAGCAGTACTTC. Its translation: CASSGGAGRYSYEQYF.

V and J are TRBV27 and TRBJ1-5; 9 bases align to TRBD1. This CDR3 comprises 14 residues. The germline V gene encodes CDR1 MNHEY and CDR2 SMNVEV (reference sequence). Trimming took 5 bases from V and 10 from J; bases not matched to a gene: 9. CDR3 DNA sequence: TGTGCCAGCAGTCCACAGGGGGCCTCCCCCCCCCAGCATTTT. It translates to CASSPQGASPPQHF.

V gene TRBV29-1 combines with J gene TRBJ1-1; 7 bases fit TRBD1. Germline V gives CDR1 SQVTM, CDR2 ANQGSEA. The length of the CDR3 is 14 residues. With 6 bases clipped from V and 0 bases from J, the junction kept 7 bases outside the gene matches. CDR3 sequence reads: CSVSTTGLNTEAFF. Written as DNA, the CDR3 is TGCAGCGTAAGCACGACAGGGTTGAACACTGAAGCTTTCTTT.

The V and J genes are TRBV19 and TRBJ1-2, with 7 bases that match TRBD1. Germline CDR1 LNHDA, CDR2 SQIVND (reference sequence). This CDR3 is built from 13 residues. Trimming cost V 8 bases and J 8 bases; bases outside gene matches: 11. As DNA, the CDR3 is TGTGCCAGTCTGGAGGGGGCGACATACGGCTACACCTTC. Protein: CASLEGATYGYTF. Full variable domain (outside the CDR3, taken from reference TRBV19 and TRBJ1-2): DGGITQSPKYLFRKEGQNVTLSCEQNLNHDAMYWYRQDPGQGLRLIYYSQIVNDFQKGDIAEGYSVSREKKESFPLTVTSAQKNPTAFYLCASLEGATYGYTFGSGTRLTVV.

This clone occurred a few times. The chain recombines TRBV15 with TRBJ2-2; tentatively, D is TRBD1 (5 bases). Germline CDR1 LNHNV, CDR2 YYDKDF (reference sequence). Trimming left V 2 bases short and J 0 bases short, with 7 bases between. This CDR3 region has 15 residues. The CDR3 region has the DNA TGTGCCACCAGCAGACAGGGCCCGAACACCGGGGAGCTGTTTTTT. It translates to CATSRQGPNTGELFF.

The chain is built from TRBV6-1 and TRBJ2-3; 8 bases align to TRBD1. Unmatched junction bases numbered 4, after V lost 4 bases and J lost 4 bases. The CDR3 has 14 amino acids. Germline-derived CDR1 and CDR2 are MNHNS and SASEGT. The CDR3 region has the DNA TGTGCCAGCAGTGGGGGGACAGGAGCAGATACGCAGTATTTT. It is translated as CASSGGTGADTQYF.

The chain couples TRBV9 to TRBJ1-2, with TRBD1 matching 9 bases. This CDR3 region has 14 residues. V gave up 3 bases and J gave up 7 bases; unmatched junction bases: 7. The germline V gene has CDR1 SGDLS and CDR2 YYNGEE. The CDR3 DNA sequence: TGTGCCAGCAGCGACTCCGGGACAGGGCTTGGCTACACCTTC. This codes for CASSDSGTGLGYTF. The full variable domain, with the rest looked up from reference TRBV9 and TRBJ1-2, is DSGVTQTPKHLITATGQRVTLRCSPRSGDLSVYWYQQSLDQGLQFLIQYYNGEERAKGNILERFSAQQFPDLHSELNLSSLELGDSALYFCASSDSGTGLGYTFGSGTRLTVV.

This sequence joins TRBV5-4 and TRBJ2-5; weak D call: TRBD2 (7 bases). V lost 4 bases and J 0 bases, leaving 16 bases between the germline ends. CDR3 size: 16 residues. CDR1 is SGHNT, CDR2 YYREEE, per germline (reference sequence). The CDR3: CASSPRGGQYQETQYF. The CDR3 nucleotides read TGTGCCAGCAGCCCGAGGGGGGGCCAGTACCAAGAGACCCAGTACTTC.

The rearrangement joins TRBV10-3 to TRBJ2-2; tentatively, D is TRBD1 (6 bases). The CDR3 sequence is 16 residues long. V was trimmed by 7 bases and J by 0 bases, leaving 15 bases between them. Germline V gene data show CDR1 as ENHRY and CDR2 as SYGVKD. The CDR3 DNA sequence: TGTGCCATCATCCAAGGACAGAGCACGAACACCGGGGAGCTGTTTTTT. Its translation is CAIIQGQSTNTGELFF.

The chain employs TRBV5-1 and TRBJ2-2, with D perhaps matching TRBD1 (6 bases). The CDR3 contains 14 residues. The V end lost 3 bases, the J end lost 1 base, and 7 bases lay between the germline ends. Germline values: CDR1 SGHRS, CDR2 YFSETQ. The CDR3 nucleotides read TGCGCCAGCAGCTCGGACAGGAACACCGGGGAGCTGTTTTTT. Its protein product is CASSSDRNTGELFF.

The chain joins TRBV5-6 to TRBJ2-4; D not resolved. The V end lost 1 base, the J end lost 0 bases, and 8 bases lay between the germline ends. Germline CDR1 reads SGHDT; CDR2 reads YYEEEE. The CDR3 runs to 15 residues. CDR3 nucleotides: TGTGCCAGCAGCTTGCTGAGAGTAGCCAAAAACATTCAGTACTTC. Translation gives CASSLLRVAKNIQYF.

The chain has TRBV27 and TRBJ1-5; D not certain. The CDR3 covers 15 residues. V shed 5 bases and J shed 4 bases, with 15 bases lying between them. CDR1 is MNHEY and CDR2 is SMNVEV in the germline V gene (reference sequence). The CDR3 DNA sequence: TGTGCCAGCAGTCCGCCCGGACGGGGTAATCAGCCCCAGCATTTT. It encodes CASSPPGRGNQPQHF.